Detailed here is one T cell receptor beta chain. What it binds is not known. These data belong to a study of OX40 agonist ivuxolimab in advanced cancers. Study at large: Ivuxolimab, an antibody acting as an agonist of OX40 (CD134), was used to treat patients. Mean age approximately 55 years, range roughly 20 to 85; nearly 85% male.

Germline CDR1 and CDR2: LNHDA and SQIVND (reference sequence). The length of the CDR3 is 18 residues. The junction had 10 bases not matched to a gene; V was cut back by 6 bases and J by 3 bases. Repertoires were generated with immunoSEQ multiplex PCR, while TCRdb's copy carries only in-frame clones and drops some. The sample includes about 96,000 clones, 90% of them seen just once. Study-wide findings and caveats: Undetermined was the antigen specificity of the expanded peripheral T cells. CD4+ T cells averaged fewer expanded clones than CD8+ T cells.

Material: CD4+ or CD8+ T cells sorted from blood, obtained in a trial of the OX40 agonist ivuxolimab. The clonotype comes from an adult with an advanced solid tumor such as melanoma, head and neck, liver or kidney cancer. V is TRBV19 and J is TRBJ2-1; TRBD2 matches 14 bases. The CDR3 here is CASRSLGTSGRDYNEQFF. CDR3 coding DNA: TGTGCCAGTAGGAGCCTGGGGACTAGCGGGAGAGACTACAATGAGCAGTTCTTC.